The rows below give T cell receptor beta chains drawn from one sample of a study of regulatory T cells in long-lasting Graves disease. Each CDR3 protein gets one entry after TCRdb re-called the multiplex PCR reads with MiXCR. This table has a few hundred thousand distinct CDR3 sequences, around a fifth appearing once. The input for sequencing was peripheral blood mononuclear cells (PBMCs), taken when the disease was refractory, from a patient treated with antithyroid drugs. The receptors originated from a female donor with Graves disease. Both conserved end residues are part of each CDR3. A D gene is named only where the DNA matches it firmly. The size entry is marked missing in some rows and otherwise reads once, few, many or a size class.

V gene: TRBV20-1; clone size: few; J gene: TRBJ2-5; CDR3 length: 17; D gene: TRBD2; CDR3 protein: CSAPPPTPGLAEETQYF; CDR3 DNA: TGCAGTGCCCCCCCCCCCACCCCGGGACTAGCGGAAGAGACCCAGTACTTC
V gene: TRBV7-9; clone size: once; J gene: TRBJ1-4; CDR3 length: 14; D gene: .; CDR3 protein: CASSLEYGIEKLFF; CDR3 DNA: TGTGCCAGCAGCTTAGAGTATGGTATTGAAAAACTGTTTTTT
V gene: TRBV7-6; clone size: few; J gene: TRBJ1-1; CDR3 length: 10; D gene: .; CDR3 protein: CASEGVYAFF; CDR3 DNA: TGTGCCAGCGAGGGGGTTTATGCTTTCTTT
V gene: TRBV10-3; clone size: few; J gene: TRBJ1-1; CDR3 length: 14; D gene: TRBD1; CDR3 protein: CAIRPGQQNTEAFF; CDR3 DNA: TGTGCCATCAGGCCGGGACAGCAGAACACTGAAGCTTTCTTT
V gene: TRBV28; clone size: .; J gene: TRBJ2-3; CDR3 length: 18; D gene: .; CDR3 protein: CASSLTSFQARGTDTQYF; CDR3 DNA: TGTGCCAGCAGCCTGACTAGTTTTCAAGCCCGAGGCACAGATACGCAGTATTTT
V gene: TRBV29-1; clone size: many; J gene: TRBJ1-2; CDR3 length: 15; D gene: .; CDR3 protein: CSVEGLTERIYGYTF; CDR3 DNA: TGCAGCGTTGAAGGACTGACAGAGAGAATCTATGGCTACACCTTC
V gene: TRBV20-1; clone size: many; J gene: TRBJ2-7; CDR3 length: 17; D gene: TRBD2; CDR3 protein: CSARGVRLASVFDEQYF; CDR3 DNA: TGCAGTGCTAGAGGAGTGAGACTAGCTAGTGTCTTTGACGAGCAGTACTTC
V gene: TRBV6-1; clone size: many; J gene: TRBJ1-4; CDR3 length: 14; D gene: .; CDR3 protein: CASSMQPDREKLFF; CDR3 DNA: TGTGCCAGCAGTATGCAGCCGGATCGGGAAAAACTGTTTTTT
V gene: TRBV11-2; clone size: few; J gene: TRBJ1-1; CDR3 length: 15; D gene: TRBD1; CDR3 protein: CASSQGTGVFNEAFF; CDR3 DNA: TGTGCCAGCAGCCAGGGGACAGGGGTGTTTAATGAAGCTTTCTTT
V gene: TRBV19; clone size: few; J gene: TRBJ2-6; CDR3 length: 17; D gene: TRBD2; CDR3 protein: CASKLAGGQSGANVLTF; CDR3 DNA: TGTGCCAGTAAGCTAGCGGGGGGGCAATCTGGGGCCAACGTCCTGACTTTC
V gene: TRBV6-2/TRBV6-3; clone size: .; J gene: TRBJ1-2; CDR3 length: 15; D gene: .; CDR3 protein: CASSAPGLKAYGYTF; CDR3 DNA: TGTGCCAGCAGCGCACCAGGGTTGAAGGCCTATGGCTACACCTTC
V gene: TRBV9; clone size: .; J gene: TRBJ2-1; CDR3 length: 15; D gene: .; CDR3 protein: CASSPPPGPGNEQFF; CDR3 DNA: TGTGCCAGCAGCCCCCCTCCGGGACCAGGTAATGAGCAGTTCTTC
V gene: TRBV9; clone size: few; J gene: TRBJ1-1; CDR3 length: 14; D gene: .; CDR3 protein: CASNQGASGTEAFF; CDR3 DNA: TGTGCCAGCAACCAAGGGGCCTCAGGGACTGAAGCTTTCTTT
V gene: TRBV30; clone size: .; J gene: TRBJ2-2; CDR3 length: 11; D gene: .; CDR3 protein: CAWREGGELFF; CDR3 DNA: TGTGCCTGGAGAGAGGGAGGGGAGCTGTTTTTT
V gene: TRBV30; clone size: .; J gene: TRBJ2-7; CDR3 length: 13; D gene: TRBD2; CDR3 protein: CAWSGLAVYEQYF; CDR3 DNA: TGTGCCTGGAGTGGACTAGCGGTCTACGAGCAGTACTTC
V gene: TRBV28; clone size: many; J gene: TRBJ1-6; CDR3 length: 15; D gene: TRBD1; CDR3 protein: CASSSDRAYNSPLHF; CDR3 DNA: TGTGCCAGCAGTTCGGACAGGGCCTATAATTCACCCCTCCACTTT
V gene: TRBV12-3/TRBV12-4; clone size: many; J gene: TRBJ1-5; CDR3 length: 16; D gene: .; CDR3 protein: CASSHTLWDVDQPQHF; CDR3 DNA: TGTGCCAGCAGTCACACACTTTGGGATGTGGATCAGCCCCAGCATTTT
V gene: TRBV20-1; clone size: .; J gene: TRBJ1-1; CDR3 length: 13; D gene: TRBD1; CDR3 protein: CSAREDRDTEAFF; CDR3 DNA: TGCAGTGCTAGGGAGGACAGGGACACTGAAGCTTTCTTT
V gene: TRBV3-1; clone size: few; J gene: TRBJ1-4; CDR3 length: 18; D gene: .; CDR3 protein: CASSQDRRVAATNEKLFF; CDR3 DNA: TGTGCCAGCAGCCAAGACAGGAGAGTGGCCGCAACTAATGAAAAACTGTTTTTT
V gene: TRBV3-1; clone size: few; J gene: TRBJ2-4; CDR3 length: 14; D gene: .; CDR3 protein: CASSQDTASTIQYF; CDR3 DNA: TGTGCCAGCAGCCAAGATACGGCATCCACCATTCAGTACTTC
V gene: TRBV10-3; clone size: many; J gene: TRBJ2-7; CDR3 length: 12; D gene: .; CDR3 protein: CAIGLQGYEQYF; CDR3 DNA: TGTGCCATCGGCCTACAGGGTTACGAGCAGTACTTC
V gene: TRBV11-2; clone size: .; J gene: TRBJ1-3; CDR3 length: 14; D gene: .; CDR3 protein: CASSLQAKGNTIYF; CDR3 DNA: TGTGCCAGCAGCTTACAGGCAAAGGGAAACACCATATATTTT
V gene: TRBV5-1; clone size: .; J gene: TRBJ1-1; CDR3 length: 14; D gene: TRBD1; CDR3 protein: CASSLGQGTIEAFF; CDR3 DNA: TGCGCCAGCAGCCTAGGACAGGGAACAATCGAAGCTTTCTTT
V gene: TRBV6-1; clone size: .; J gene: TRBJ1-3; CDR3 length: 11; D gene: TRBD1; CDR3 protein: CASRQGVTIYF; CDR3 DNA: TGTGCCAGCAGACAGGGGGTAACCATATATTTT
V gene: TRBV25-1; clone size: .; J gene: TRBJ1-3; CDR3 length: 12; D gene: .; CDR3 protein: CASSEFPNTIYF; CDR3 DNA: TGTGCCAGCAGTGAATTCCCGAACACCATATATTTT